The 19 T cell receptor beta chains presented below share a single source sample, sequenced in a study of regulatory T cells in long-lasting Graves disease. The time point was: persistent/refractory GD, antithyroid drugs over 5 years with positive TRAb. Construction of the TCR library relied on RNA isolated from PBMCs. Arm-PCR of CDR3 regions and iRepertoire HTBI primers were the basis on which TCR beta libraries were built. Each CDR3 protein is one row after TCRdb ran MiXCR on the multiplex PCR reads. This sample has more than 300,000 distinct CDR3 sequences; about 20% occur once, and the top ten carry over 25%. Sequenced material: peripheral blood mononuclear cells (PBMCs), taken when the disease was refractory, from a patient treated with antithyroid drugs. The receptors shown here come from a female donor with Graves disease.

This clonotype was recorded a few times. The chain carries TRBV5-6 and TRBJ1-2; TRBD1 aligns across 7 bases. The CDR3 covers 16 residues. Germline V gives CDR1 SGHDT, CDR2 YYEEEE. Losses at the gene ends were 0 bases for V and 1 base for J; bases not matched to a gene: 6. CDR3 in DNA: TGTGCCAGCAGCTTGGCGGGGGCAGGGGGTAACTATGGCTACACCTTC. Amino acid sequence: CASSLAGAGGNYGYTF.

In nucleotides, the CDR3 is TGCGCCAGCTGGTCGGGGGGCGGGGAGCTGTTTTTT. The encoded protein is CASWSGGGELFF. The chain joins TRBV4-1 to TRBJ2-2; 7 positions agree with TRBD2. V gave up 8 bases and J gave up 7 bases; unmatched junction bases: 4. CDR1 is MGHRA and CDR2 is YSYEKL in the germline V gene. The CDR3 is 12 residues long.

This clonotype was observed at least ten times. This CDR3 reads CASSATASSVEQYF. The CDR3 bases are TGCGCCAGCAGTGCGACAGCGAGTTCGGTCGAGCAGTACTTC. V usage is TRBV5-1 and J usage is TRBJ2-7; possibly TRBD1 for D (5 bases). With 5 bases removed from V and 6 bases from J, the gap between germline ends came to 18 bases. CDR3 size: 14 residues. Germline values: CDR1 SGHRS, CDR2 YFSETQ.

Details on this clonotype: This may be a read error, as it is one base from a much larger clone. The DNA of the CDR3 is TGTGCCAACAGTTTGAAGGGACAGAGTTCCTACGAGCAGTACTTC. This translates into CANSLKGQSSYEQYF. This chain connects TRBV27 to TRBJ2-7, with TRBD1 matching 7 bases. The CDR3 extends over 15 amino acids. Germline-derived CDR1 and CDR2 are MNHEY and SMNVEV (reference sequence).

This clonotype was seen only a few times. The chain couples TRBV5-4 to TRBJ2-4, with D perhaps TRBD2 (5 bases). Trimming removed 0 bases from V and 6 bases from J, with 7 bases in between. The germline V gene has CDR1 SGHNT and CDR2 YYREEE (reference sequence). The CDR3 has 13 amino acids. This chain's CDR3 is CASSLAGLNIQYF. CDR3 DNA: TGTGCCAGCAGCTTGGCGGGATTAAACATTCAGTACTTC.

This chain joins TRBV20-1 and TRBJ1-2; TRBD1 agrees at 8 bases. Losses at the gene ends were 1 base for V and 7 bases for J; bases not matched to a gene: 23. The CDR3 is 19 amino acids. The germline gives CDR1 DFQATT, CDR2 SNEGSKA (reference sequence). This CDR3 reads CSARVGTGRRRFEGGGYTF. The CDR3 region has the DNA TGCAGTGCTAGAGTGGGGACAGGCCGGCGTCGCTTCGAGGGGGGTGGCTACACCTTC.

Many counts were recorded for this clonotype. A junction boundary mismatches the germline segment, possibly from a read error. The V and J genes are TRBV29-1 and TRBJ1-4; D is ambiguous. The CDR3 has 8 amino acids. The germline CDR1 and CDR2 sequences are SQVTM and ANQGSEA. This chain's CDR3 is CSVDGLNF. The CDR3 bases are TGCAGCGTTGACGGACTGAATTTT.

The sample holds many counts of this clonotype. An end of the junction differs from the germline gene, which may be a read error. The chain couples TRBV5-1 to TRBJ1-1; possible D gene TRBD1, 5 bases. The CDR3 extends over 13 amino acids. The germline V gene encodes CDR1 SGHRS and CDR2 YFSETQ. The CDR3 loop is CASSTPGDTEAFF. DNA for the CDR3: TGTGCCAGCAGCACCCCGGGGGACACTGAAGCTTTCTTT. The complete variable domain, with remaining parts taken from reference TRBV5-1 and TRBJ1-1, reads KAGVTQTPRYLIKTRGQQVTLSCSPISGHRSVSWYQQTPGQGLQFLFEYFSETQRNKGNFPGRFSGRQFSNSRSEMNVSTLELGDSALYLCASSTPGDTEAFFGQGTRLTVV.

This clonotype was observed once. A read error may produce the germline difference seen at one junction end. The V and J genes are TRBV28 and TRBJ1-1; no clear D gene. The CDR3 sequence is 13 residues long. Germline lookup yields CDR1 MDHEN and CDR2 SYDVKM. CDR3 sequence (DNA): TGCGCCAGCAACCCCTACGGGAGCACTGAAGCTTTCTTT. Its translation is CASNPYGSTEAFF.

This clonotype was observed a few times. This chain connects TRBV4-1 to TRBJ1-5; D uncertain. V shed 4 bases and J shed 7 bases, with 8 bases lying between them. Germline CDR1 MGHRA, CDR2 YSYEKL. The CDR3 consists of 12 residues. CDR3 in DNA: TGCGCCAGCAGCCCAGTCAACCAGCCCCAGCATTTT. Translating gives CASSPVNQPQHF.

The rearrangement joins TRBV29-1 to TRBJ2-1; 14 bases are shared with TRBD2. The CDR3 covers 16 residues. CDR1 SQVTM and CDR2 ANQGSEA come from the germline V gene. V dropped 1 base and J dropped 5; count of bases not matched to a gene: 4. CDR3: CSVEGLAGGPHNEQFF. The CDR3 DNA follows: TGCAGCGTTGAAGGACTAGCGGGAGGGCCCCACAATGAGCAGTTCTTC.

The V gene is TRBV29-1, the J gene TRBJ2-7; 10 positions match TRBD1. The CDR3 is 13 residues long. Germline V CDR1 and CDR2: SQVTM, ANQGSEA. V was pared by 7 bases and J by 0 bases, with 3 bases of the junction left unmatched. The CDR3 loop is CSGQGANSYEQYF. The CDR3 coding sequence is TGCAGCGGACAGGGGGCTAACTCCTACGAGCAGTACTTC.

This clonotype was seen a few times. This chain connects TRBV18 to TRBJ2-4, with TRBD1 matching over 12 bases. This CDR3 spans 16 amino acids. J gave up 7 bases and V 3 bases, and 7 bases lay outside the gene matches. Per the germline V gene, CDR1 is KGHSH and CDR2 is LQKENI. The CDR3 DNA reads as TGTGCCAGCTCACCCCCGGGACAGGGGGCGCCGAACATTCAGTACTTC. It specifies CASSPPGQGAPNIQYF.

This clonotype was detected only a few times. The chain's CDR3 is CSVTGSGANVLTF. The CDR3 DNA sequence: TGCAGCGTCACAGGGTCTGGGGCCAACGTCCTGACTTTC. The chain employs TRBV29-1 and TRBJ2-6; D is possibly TRBD1 (6 bases). This CDR3 region has 13 residues. The germline CDR1 and CDR2 sequences are SQVTM and ANQGSEA. The V gene lost 6 bases and the J gene lost 1 base, with 7 bases spanning the gap.

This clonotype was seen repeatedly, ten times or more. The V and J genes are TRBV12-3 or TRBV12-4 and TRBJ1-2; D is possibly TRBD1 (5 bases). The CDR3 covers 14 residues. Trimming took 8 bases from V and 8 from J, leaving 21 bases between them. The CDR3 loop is CASGLGGVRVGYTF. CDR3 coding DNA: TGTGCCAGCGGGTTGGGAGGGGTTCGTGTAGGCTACACCTTC.

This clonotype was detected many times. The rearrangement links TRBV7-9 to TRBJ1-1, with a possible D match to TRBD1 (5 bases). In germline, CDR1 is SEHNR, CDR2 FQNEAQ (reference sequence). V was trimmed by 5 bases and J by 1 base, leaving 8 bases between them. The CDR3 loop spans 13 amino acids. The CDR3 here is CASSRTGNTEAFF. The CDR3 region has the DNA TGTGCCAGCAGCCGCACAGGGAACACTGAAGCTTTCTTT.

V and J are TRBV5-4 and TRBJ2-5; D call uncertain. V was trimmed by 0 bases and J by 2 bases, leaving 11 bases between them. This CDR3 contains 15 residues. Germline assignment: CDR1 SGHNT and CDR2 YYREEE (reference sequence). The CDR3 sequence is CASSLGITEQETQYF. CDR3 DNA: TGTGCCAGCAGCTTGGGGATTACAGAACAAGAGACCCAGTACTTC.

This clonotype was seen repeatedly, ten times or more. The CDR3 region is CASSLEGTSGTYEQYF. The CDR3, as DNA: TGTGCCAGCAGTTTAGAGGGGACTAGCGGAACCTACGAGCAGTACTTC. The chain uses TRBV27 and TRBJ2-7, with TRBD2 identical over 11 bases. Germline V lookup: CDR1 MNHEY, CDR2 SMNVEV (reference sequence). The CDR3 is made up of 16 amino acids. The V gene end was trimmed by 2 bases and the J gene end by 2 bases; junction bases not matched to a gene: 5.

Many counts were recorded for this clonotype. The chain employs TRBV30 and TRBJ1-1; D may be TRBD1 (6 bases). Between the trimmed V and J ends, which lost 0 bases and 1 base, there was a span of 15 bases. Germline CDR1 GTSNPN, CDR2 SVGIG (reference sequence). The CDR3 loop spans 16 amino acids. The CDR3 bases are TGTGCCTGGAGTGTATTCGGGGACAACCGGAACACTGAAGCTTTCTTT. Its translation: CAWSVFGDNRNTEAFF.